This T cell receptor (beta chain) was identified during a study of cytomegalovirus exposure and HLA in healthy donors. Study at large: A subsequent analysis reported that the 95 to 150 validation repertoires were produced on the same platform that had also been used for the 600 to 800 first-cohort repertoires.

The assay was immunoSEQ multiplex PCR, and TCRdb's table has in-frame clones only and misses some. The repertoire holds about 110,000 clones, with approximately 89% as singletons. Germline loops: CDR1 SGHTA, CDR2 FQGNSA. The CDR3 extends over 15 amino acids. Between the trimmed V and J ends, which lost 5 bases and 4 bases, there was a span of 15 bases. Study results and caveats: Among the CMV-associated chains, three were confirmed in vitro as specific for CMV antigens. Reportedly, cytomegalovirus status was diagnosed with high sensitivity and specificity. TCR sequences were mostly rare, though some public TCRs occurred in many donors.

The sample holds one count of this clone. The antigen remains undetermined. The sequencing sample was made of PBMCs. The chain recombines TRBV7-2 with TRBJ2-1, with D uncertain. This sequence was found in a woman aged 18-29 years in good health and CMV-seronegative. For the CDR3, the DNA is TGTGCCAGCAGCCCGACTCTAGATGGATACAATGAGCAGTTCTTC. It codes for CASSPTLDGYNEQFF.